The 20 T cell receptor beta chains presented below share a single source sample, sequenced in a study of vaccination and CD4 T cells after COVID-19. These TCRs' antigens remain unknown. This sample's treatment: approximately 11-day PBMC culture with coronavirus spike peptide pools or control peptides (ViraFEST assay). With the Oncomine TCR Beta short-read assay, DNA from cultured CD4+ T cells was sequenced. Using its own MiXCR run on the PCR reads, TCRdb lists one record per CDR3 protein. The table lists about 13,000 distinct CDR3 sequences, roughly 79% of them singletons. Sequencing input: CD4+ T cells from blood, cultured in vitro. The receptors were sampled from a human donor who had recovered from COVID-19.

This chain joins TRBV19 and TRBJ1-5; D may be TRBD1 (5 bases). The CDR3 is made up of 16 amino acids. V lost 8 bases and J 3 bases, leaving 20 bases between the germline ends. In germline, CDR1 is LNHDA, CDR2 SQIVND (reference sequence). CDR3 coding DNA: TGTGCCAGTGCCCTGGGGGGAGGGATAAACAATCAGCCCCAGCATTTT. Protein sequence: CASALGGGINNQPQHF.

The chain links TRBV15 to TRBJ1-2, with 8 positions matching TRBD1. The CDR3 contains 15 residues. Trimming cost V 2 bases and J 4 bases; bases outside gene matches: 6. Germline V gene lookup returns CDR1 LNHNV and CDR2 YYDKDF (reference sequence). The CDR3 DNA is TGTGCCACCAGCAGAACCAGGGGGCCCTCCTATGGCTACACCTTC. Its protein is CATSRTRGPSYGYTF.

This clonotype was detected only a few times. The CDR3 DNA follows: TGTGCCAGCAGTTCCTCTGGGGCCAACGTCCTGACTTTC. The encoded protein is CASSSSGANVLTF. The V and J genes are TRBV7-9 and TRBJ2-6; D uncertain. There are 13 residues in the CDR3. From germline, CDR1 is SEHNR and CDR2 FQNEAQ (reference sequence). Between the trimmed V and J ends, which lost 6 bases and 0 bases, there was a span of 3 bases.

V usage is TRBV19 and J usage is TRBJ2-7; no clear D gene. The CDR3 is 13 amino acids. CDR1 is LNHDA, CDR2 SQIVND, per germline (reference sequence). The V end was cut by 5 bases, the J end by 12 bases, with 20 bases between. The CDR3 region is CASSPGSAQTPYF. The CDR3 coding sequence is TGTGCCAGTAGTCCGGGCTCCGCGCAAACACCGTACTTC.

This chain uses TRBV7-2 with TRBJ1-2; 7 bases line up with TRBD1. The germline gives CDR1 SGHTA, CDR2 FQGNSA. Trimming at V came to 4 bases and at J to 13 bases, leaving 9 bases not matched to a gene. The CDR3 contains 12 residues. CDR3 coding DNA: TGTGCCAGCAGCTCATACAGGGGAATCGTCACCTTC. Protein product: CASSSYRGIVTF. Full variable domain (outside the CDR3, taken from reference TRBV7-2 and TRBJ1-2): GAGVSQSPSNKVTEKGKDVELRCDPISGHTALYWYRQSLGQGLEFLIYFQGNSAPDKSGLPSDRFSAERTGGSVSTLTIQRTQQEDSAVYLCASSSYRGIVTFGSGTRLTVV.

The CDR3, as DNA: TGCAGTGCTAGTCACGCTAGCGGGAGCAGCGAGCAGTACTTC. Its protein product is CSASHASGSSEQYF. The rearrangement links TRBV20-1 to TRBJ2-7, with 10 nucleotides matching TRBD2. CDR1 DFQATT and CDR2 SNEGSKA come from the germline V gene (reference sequence). V shed 3 bases and J 6 bases; nucleotides not matched to a gene: 8. The CDR3 length is 14 residues.

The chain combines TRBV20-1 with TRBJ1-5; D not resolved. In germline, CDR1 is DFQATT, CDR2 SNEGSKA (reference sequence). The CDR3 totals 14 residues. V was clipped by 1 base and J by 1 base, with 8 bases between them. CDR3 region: CSARGPESNQPQHF. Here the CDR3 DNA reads TGCAGTGCTAGAGGCCCCGAGAGCAATCAGCCCCAGCATTTT.

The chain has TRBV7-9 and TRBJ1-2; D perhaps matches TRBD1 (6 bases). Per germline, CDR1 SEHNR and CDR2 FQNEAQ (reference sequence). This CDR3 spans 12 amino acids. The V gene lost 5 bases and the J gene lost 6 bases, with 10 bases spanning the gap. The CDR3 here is CASSPGGHGYTF. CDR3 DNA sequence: TGTGCCAGCAGCCCCGGGGGCCATGGCTACACCTTC.

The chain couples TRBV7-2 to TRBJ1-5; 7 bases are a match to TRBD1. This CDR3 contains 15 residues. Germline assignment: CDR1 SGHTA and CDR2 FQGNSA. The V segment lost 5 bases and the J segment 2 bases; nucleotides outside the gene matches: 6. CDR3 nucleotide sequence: TGTGCCAGCAGCCACACCGGGACAGGCAATCAGCCCCAGCATTTT. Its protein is CASSHTGTGNQPQHF.

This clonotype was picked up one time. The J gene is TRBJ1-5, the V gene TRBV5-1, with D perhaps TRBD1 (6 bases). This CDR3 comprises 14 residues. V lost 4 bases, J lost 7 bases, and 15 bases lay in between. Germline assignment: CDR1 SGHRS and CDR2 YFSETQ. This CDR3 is CASSHRPGVQPQHF. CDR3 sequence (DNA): TGCGCCAGCAGCCACCGACCAGGGGTCCAGCCCCAGCATTTT.

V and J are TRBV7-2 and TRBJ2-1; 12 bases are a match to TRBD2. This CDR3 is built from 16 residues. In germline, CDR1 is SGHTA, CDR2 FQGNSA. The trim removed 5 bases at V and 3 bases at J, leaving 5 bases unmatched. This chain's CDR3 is CASSPRLAGDYNEQFF. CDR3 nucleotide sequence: TGTGCCAGCAGCCCCAGACTAGCGGGGGACTACAATGAGCAGTTCTTC.

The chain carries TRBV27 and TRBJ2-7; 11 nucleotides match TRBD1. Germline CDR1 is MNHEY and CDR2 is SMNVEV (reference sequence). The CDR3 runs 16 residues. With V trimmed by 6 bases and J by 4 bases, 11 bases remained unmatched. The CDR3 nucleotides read TGTGCCAGCAGCACTATAAGGACAGGGGGCCTTTACGAGCAGTACTTC. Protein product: CASSTIRTGGLYEQYF.

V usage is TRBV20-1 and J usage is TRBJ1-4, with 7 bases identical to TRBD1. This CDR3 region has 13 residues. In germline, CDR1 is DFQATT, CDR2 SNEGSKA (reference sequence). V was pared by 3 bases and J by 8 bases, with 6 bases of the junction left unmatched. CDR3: CSASRGEGEKLFF. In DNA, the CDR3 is TGCAGTGCTAGCAGGGGGGAGGGCGAAAAACTGTTTTTT.

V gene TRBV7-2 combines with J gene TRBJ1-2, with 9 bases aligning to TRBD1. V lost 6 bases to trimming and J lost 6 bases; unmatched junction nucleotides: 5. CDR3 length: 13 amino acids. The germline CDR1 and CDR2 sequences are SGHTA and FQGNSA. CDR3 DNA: TGTGCCAGCAGTTGGGACAGGGATGATGGCTACACCTTC. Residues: CASSWDRDDGYTF.

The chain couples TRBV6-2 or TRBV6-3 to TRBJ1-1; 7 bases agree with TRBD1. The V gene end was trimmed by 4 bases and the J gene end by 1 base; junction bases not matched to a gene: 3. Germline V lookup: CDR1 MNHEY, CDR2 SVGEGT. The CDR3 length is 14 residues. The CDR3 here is CASSFGQANTEAFF. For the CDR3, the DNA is TGTGCCAGCAGTTTTGGACAGGCGAACACTGAAGCTTTCTTT.

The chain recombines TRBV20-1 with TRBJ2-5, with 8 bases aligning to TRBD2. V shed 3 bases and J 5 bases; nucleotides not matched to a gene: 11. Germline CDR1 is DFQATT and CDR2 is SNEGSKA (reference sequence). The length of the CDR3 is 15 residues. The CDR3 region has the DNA TGCAGTGCTAGGAGGCTAGCGGGCGGAGCTGAGACCCAGTACTTC. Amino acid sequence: CSARRLAGGAETQYF.

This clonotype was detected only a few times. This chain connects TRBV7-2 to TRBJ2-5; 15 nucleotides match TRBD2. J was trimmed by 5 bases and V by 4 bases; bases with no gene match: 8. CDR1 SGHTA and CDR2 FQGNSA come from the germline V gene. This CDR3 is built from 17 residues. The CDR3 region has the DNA TGTGCCAGCAGCTCCTGGACTAGCGGGAGGGCCCGGGAGACCCAGTACTTC. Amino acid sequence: CASSSWTSGRARETQYF.

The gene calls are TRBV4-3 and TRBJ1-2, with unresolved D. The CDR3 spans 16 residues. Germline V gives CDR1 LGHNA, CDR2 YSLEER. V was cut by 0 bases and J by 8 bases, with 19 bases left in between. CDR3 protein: CASSQDRWAEEYGYTF. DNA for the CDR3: TGCGCCAGCAGCCAAGATCGCTGGGCGGAAGAATACGGCTACACCTTC.

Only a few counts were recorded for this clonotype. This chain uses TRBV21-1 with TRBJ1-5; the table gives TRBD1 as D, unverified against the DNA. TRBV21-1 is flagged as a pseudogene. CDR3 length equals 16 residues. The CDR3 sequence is CASSKRDHEVNQPQHF. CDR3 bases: TGTGCCAGCAGCAAAAGGGACCACGAGGTGAATCAGCCCCAGCATTTT.

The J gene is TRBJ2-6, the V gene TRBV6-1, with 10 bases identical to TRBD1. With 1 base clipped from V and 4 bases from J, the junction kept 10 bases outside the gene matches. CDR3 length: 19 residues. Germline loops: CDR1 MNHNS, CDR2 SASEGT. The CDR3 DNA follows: TGTGCCAGCAGTGAAGGGTGGGGGACAGGGGTCTCAGGGGCCAACGTCCTGACTTTC. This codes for CASSEGWGTGVSGANVLTF.